Listed here is a single TCR beta chain. The sample comes from a study of cytomegalovirus exposure and HLA in healthy donors. The CDR3 is 14 residues long. Germline V gene lookup returns CDR1 GTSNPN and CDR2 SVGIG (reference sequence). The V end lost 2 bases, the J end lost 2 bases, and 9 bases lay between the germline ends. The PCR used 60 Vbeta and 13 Jbeta primers. Sequenced by immunoSEQ multiplex PCR; TCRdb stores in-frame clones only, minus some. The table records approximately 190,000 clones, roughly 80% of them present only once. The J gene is TRBJ1-4, the V gene TRBV30; no clear D. The TCR comes from a woman under 30 in good health and CMV-seronegative. Specimen: PBMCs. The CDR3 sequence is CAWSNGLTNEKLFF. The CDR3 nucleotides are TGTGCCTGGAGTAACGGTCTCACTAATGAAAAACTGTTTTTT.